The TCR beta chain under discussion was sequenced for a study of CD8 T cells in Susac syndrome. CD8+ and CD4+ T cells from blood underwent TCR beta sequencing. RNA amounts of roughly 0.5 to 1 ug underwent reverse transcription with random hexamers. An immunoSEQ multiplex PCR generated amplified TCR beta CDR3 products spanning 54 Vbeta and 13 Jbeta. TCRdb processed the immunoSEQ multiplex PCR reads anew with MiXCR; each CDR3 protein has one entry. In the table there are 150,000 to 200,000 distinct CDR3 sequences, approximately 96% of which are singletons. As regards this clonotype: A read error may produce the germline difference seen at one junction end.

The receptor comes from a human donor in good health. Sequenced: CD4+ T cells from PBMCs.

The CDR3 region has the DNA TGTGCCAGCAGTTACCGACTTGTCCTTCGGTCCGGGGGGCTGTTTTTT. This encodes CASSYRLVLRSGGLFF. This chain connects TRBV6-6 to TRBJ2-2; D may be TRBD2 (6 bases). CDR1 and CDR2 from the germline V gene are MNHNY and SVGAGI (reference sequence). CDR3 length equals 16 residues.